A selection of T cell receptor beta chains follows, all from one sample in a study of CXCR3-negative and CXCR3-positive naive CD8 T cells. TCRdb reprocessed the 5' RACE reads and stores each CDR3 protein as one record, lacking DNA. The sample table includes 75,000 or so distinct CDR3 sequences. What was sequenced was naive CXCR3- CD8+ T cells from blood. These receptors originate from a human donor in good health. Some clones in this sample may be carry-over from other donors' samples. Both conserved end residues are part of each CDR3. Clone size, where shown, is once, few, many, or a class for clones that have expanded.

v_gene	j_gene	abundance	CDR3aa
TRBV27	TRBJ2-7	.	CASSSGLAGIYEQYF
TRBV29-1	TRBJ2-3	.	CSVRLAGTDTQYF
TRBV12-5	TRBJ2-5	.	CASGLDPRTQYF
TRBV12-3/TRBV12-4	TRBJ1-5	.	CASSRTGGNQPQHF
TRBV14	TRBJ2-3	.	CASSHLSGTIAPDTQYF
TRBV6-2/TRBV6-3	TRBJ2-5	.	CASSYGTDQETQYF
TRBV28	TRBJ2-7	.	CASSLRTDYEQYF
TRBV29-1	TRBJ2-1	.	CSVDPGFNEQFF
TRBV28	TRBJ2-5	.	CASSWVSSRTQYF
TRBV29-1	TRBJ2-1	.	CSVVRTSGPSYNEQFF
TRBV7-2	TRBJ1-3	.	CASSLTRVDTIYF
TRBV7-2	TRBJ1-1	.	CASSYERPEAFF
TRBV12-3/TRBV12-4	TRBJ1-6	.	CASSYRSYSPLHF
TRBV18	TRBJ1-1	.	CASSPVTEAFF
TRBV5-5	TRBJ2-2	.	CASSPSVAGELFF
TRBV7-2	TRBJ2-7	.	CASSFPREDYEQYF
TRBV7-2	TRBJ2-7	.	CASSPPGTTELWRYEQYF
TRBV28	TRBJ2-3	.	CASSPSQGATDTQYF
TRBV7-9	TRBJ1-6	.	CASKGDNSPLHF
TRBV6-5	TRBJ2-7	.	CASSYSNVRTGDEQYF
TRBV12-3/TRBV12-4	TRBJ2-1	.	CASSLVVGRNEQFF
TRBV6-2/TRBV6-3	TRBJ2-7	.	CASSVRGSYEQYF
TRBV28	TRBJ2-1	.	CASSLSLNEQFF
TRBV3-1	TRBJ2-7	.	CASSHTGTSGSYEQYF
TRBV5-1	TRBJ2-7	.	CASSAPGLSIYEQYF
TRBV6-6	TRBJ2-1	.	CASSYTTGGYNEQFF
TRBV20-1	TRBJ2-3	.	CSARDLLAPDTQYF
TRBV7-6	TRBJ2-5	.	CASRLGVEGNEETQYF
TRBV29-1	TRBJ2-7	medium-sized	CSVAGDSYEQYF